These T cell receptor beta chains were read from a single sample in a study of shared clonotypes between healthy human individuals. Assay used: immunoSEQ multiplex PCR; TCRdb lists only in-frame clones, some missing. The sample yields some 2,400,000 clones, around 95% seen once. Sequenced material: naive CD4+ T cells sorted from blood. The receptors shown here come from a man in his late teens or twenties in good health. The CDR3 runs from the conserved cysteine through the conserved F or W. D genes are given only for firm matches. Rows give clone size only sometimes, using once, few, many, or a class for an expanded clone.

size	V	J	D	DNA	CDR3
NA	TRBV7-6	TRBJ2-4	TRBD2	TGTGCCAGCAGCCCATCAGCGGGAGAGAGTATCATTCAGTACTTC	CASSPSAGESIIQYF
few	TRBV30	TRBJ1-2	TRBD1	TGTGCCTGTCCCCCCCCCGACAGGGCCTATGGCTACACCTTC	CACPPPDRAYGYTF
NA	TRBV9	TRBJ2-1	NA	TGTGCCAGCAGCGTGACCGGGGGCTACAATGAGCAGTTCTTC	CASSVTGGYNEQFF
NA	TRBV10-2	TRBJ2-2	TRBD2	TGCGCCAGCGGGTGGGACTACCCCACCGGGGAGCTGTTTTTT	CASGWDYPTGELFF
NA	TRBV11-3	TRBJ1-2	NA	TGTGCCAGCAGCTTAGCCCCCCAGAGTGGCTACACCTTC	CASSLAPQSGYTF
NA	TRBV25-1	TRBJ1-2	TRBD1	TGTGCCAGCAGTGTGGTTTTCAATGACAGGGGGGATGGCTACACCTTC	CASSVVFNDRGDGYTF
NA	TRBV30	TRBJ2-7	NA	TGTGCCTGGAGTCCGGGGTCTAGCAACGAGCAGTACTTC	CAWSPGSSNEQYF
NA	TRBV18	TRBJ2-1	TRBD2	TGTGCCAGCTCACCGTCTAGCGGTACCTACAATGAGCAGTTCTTC	CASSPSSGTYNEQFF
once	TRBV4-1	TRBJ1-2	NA	TGCGCCAGCAGCCCAGGGGAGGGCGTGAACTATGGCTACACCTTC	CASSPGEGVNYGYTF
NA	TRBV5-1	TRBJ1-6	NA	TGCGCCAGCAGCCCCGGGACCCAAGGCTCACCCCTCCACTTT	CASSPGTQGSPLHF
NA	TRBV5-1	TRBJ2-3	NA	TGCGCCAGCAGCTCCGGCCAAGGGGTTTCAGATACGCAGTATTTT	CASSSGQGVSDTQYF
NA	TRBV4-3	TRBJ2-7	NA	TGCGCCAGCAGCCAAGAAGGGGACTGGTACGAGCAGTACTTC	CASSQEGDWYEQYF
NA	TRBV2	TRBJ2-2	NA	TGTGCCAGCAGCCCAGCCTGGGGGGCCGCCGGGGAGCTGTTTTTT	CASSPAWGAAGELFF
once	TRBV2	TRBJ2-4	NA	TGTGTTTCATCTTCGGGGGCAGCCAAAAACATTCAGTACTTC	CVSSSGAAKNIQYF
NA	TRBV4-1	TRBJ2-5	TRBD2	TGCGCCAGCAGCCAAGTAGCGGGCGTCGAGACCCAGTACTTC	CASSQVAGVETQYF
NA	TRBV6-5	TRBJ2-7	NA	TGTGCCAGCAGTGCCCCCGGAGTGGGCAACGAGCAGTACTTC	CASSAPGVGNEQYF